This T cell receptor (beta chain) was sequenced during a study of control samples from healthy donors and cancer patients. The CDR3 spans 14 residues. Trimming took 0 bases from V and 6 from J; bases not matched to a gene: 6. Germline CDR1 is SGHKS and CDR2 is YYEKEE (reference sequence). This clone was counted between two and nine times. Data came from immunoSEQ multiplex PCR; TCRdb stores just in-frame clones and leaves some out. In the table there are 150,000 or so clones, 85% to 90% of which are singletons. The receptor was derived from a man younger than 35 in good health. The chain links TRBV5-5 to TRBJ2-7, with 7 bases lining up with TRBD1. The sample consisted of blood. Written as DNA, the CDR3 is TGTGCCAGCAGCTTGGGCTTAGGGGGCTCCGAGCAGTACTTC. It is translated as CASSLGLGGSEQYF.